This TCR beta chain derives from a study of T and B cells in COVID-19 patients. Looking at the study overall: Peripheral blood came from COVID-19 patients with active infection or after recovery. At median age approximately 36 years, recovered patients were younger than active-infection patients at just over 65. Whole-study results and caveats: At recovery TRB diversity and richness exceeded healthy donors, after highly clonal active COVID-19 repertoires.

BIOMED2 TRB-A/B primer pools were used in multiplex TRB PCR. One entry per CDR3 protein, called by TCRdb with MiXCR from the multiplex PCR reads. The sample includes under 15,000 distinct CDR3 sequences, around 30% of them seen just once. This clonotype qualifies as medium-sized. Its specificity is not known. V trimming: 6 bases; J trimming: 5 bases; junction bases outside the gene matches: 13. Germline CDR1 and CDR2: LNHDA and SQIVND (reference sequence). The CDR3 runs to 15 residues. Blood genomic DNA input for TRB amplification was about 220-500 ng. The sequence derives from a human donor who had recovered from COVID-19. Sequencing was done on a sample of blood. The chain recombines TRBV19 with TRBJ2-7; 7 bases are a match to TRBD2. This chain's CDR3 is CASRATASGPHEQYF. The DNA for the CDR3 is TGTGCCAGTAGGGCGACGGCTAGCGGTCCCCACGAGCAGTACTTC.